A selection of T cell receptor beta chains follows, all from one sample in a study of response to subunit inactivated influenza vaccine. TCRdb reprocessed the RT-PCR reads via MiXCR and lists one record per CDR3 protein. Of about 480,000 distinct CDR3 sequences in the sample, roughly 13% were seen once. The specimen comprised PBMCs from blood, sampled more than 35 days after vaccination. The source of these receptors is a man aged 50 or older who received an inactivated influenza vaccine. CDR3s include the opening cysteine and the closing phenylalanine or tryptophan. A D gene is named only where the DNA matches it firmly. Size is stated for part of the rows, as once, few or many counts, or as a class when the clone is expanded.

V: TRBV10-3; D: NA; J: TRBJ2-2; length: 14; size: few; DNA: TGTGCCATCAGTGTTGACAGATTCACCGGGGAGCTGTTTTTT; CDR3: CAISVDRFTGELFF
V: TRBV12-3/TRBV12-4; D: NA; J: TRBJ1-1; length: 13; size: few; DNA: TGTGCCAGCAGTGGGGATTTGAACACTGAAGCTTTCTTT; CDR3: CASSGDLNTEAFF
V: TRBV5-1; D: NA; J: TRBJ2-5; length: 15; size: NA; DNA: TGCGCCAGCAGCCCCTGGGAGGGGGCGAGGGAGACCCAGTACTTC; CDR3: CASSPWEGARETQYF
V: TRBV29-1; D: NA; J: TRBJ1-2; length: 13; size: NA; DNA: TGCAGCGTTGAAGTGACCGCTAACTATGGCTACACCTTC; CDR3: CSVEVTANYGYTF
V: TRBV2; D: NA; J: TRBJ2-7; length: 14; size: NA; DNA: TGTGCCAGCAGTGCTCAGGGGCTTGGTGGCGAGCAGTACTTC; CDR3: CASSAQGLGGEQYF
V: TRBV7-9; D: NA; J: TRBJ2-7; length: 15; size: few; DNA: TGTGCCAGCAGCTTAGCCTCTGCAGGGACCTACGAGCAGTACTTC; CDR3: CASSLASAGTYEQYF
V: TRBV9; D: TRBD1; J: TRBJ1-1; length: 12; size: few; DNA: TGTGCCAGCAGCGAGGACAGGGATGAAGCTTTCTTT; CDR3: CASSEDRDEAFF
V: TRBV27; D: NA; J: TRBJ1-1; length: 16; size: few; DNA: TGTGCCAGCAGCACACCGGGACGCCGAACGAACACTGAAGCTTTCTTT; CDR3: CASSTPGRRTNTEAFF
V: TRBV7-8; D: NA; J: TRBJ1-1; length: 15; size: NA; DNA: TGTGCCAGCAGCTTAGATGGCGGTGGGGGCACTGAAGCTTTCTTT; CDR3: CASSLDGGGGTEAFF
V: TRBV4-3; D: NA; J: TRBJ2-7; length: 13; size: NA; DNA: TGCGCCAGCAGCTACTTAAAGGGGTCCGAGCAGTACTTC; CDR3: CASSYLKGSEQYF
V: TRBV29-1; D: TRBD1; J: TRBJ1-2; length: 14; size: few; DNA: TGCAGCGTTGAGCGGGACAGGGAGTTCTATGGCTACACCTTC; CDR3: CSVERDREFYGYTF
V: TRBV18; D: TRBD1; J: TRBJ1-2; length: 15; size: few; DNA: TGTGCCAGCTCACAGACCCCAGGGGGTTTTTATGGCTACACCTTC; CDR3: CASSQTPGGFYGYTF
V: TRBV3-1; D: TRBD1; J: TRBJ2-3; length: 14; size: NA; DNA: TGTGCCAGCAGCCAAGTCGGACAGGCTGGAACGCAGTATTTT; CDR3: CASSQVGQAGTQYF
V: TRBV12-3/TRBV12-4; D: NA; J: TRBJ2-2; length: 13; size: many; DNA: TGTGCCAGCAGCCCCTTCGACACCGGGGAGCTGTTTTTT; CDR3: CASSPFDTGELFF
V: TRBV10-3; D: TRBD2; J: TRBJ2-5; length: 17; size: few; DNA: TGTGCCATCAGTGAGCCCGGACTAGCGGGCCCGGGGGAGACCCAGTACTTC; CDR3: CAISEPGLAGPGETQYF